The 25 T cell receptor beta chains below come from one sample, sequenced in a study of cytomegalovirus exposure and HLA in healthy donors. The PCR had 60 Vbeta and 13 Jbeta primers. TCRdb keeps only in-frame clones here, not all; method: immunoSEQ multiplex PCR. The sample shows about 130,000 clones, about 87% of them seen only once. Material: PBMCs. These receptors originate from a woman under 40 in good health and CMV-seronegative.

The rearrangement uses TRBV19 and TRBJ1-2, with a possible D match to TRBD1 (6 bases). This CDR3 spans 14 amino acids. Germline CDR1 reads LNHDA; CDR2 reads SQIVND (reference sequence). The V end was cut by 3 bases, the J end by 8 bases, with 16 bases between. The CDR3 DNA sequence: TGTGCCAGTAGTATCGGAGGGGGGGGGAACGGCTACACCTTC. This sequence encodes CASSIGGGGNGYTF.

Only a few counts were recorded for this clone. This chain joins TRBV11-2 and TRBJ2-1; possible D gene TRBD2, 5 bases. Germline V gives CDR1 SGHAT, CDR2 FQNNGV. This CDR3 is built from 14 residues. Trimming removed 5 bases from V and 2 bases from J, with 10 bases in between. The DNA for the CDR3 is TGTGCCAGCAGCCCCTCTAGCCCCTACAATGAGCAGTTCTTC. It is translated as CASSPSSPYNEQFF.

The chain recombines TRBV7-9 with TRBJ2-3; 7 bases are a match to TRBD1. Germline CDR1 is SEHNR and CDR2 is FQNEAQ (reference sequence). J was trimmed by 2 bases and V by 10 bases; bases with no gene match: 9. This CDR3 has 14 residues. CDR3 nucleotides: TGTGCCATCGAGACGACAGGGCACACAGATACGCAGTATTTT. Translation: CAIETTGHTDTQYF.

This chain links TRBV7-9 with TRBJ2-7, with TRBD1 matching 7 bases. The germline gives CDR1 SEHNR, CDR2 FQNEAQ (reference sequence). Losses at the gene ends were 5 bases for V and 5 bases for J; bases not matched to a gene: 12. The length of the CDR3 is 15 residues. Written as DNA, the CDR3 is TGTGCCAGCAGCATGGTGACGACAGGGATGAACGAGCAGTACTTC. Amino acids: CASSMVTTGMNEQYF.

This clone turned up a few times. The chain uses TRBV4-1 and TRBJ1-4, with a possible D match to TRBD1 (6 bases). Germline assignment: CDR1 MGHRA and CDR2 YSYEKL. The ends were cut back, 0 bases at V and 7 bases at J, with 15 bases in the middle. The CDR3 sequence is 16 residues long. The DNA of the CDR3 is TGCGCCAGCAGCCAAGATGGGGGGGCGGACCCTGAAAAACTGTTTTTT. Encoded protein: CASSQDGGADPEKLFF.

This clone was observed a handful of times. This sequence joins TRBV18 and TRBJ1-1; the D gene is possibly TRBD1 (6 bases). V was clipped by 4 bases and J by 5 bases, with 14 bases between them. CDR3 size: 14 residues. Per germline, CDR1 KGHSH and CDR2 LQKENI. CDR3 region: CASSLSGTRTEAFF. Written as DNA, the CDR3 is TGTGCCAGCTCACTATCCGGGACAAGGACTGAAGCTTTCTTT.

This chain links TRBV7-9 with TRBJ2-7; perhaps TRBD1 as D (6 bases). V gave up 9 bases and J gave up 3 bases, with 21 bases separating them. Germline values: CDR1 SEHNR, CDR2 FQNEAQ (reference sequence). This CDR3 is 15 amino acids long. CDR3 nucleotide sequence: TGTGCCAGTTCGAGGGGAACAGGGACCGTCTACGAGCAGTACTTC. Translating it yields CASSRGTGTVYEQYF.

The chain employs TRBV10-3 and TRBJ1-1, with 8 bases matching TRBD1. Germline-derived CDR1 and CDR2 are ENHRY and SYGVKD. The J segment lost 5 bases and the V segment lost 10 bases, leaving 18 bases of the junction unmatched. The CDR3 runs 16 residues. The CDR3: CANAPNSGGAGTEAFF. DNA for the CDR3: TGTGCCAACGCACCAAATTCAGGGGGCGCGGGAACTGAAGCTTTCTTT.

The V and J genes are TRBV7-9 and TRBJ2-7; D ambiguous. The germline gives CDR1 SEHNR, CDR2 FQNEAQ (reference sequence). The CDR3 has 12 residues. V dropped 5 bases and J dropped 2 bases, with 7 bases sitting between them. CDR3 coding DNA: TGTGCCAGCAGCCTGACAACCTACGAGCAGTACTTC. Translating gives CASSLTTYEQYF.

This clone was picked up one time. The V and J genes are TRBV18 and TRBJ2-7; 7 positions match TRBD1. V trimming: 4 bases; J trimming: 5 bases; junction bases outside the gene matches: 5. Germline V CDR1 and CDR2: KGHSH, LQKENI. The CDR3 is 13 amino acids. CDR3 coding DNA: TGTGCCAGCTCACACCGGGGACAGAACGAGCAGTACTTC. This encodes CASSHRGQNEQYF.

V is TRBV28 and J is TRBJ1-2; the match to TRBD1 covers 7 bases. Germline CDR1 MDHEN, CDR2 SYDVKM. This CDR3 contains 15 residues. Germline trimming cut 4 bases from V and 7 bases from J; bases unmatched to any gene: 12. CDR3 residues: CASSSQGVARGGYTF. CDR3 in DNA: TGTGCCAGCAGTTCTCAGGGGGTTGCTCGTGGTGGCTACACCTTC.

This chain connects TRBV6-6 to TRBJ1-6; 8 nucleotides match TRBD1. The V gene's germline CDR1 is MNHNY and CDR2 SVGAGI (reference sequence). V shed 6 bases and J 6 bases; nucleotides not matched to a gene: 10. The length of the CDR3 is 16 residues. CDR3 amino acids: CASRSNQGAGNSPLHF. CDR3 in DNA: TGTGCCAGCAGGTCCAATCAGGGGGCAGGTAATTCACCCCTCCACTTT.

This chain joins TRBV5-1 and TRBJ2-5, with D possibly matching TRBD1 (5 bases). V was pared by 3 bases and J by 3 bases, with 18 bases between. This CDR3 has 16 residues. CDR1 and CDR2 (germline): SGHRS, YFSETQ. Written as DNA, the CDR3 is TGCGCCAGCAGCTGGGGCATTATTTTGTTGGAAGAGACCCAGTACTTC. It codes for CASSWGIILLEETQYF.

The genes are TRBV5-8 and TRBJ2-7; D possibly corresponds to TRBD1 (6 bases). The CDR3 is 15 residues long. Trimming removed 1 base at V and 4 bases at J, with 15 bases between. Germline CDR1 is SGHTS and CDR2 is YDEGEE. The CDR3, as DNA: TGTGCCAGCAGCTTGTTTGGTAGGGGGTTTTACGAGCAGTACTTC. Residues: CASSLFGRGFYEQYF. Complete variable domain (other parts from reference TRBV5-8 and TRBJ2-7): EAGVTQSPTHLIKTRGQQATLRCSPISGHTSVYWYQQALGLGLQFLLWYDEGEERNRGNFPPRFSGRQFPNYSSELNVNALELEDSALYLCASSLFGRGFYEQYFGPGTRLTVT.

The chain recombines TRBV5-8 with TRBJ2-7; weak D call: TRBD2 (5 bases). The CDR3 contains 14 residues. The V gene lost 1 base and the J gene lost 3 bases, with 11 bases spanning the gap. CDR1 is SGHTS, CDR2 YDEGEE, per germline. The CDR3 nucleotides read TGTGCCAGCAGCTTGTCAGGACTTTTCTACGAGCAGTACTTC. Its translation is CASSLSGLFYEQYF.

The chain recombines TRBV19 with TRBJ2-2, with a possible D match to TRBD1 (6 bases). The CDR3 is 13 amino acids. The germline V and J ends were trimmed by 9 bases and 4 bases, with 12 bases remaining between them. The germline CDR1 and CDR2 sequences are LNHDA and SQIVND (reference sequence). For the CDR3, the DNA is TGTGCCAGCCAGGGGCTTGTCACCGGGGAGCTGTTTTTT. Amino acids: CASQGLVTGELFF.

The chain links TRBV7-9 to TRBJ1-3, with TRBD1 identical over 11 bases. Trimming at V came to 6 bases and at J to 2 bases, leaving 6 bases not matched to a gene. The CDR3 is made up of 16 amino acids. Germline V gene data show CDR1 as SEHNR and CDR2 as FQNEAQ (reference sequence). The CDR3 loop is CASSTRTGGTGNTIYF. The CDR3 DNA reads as TGTGCCAGCAGTACCCGGACAGGGGGCACTGGAAACACCATATATTTT.

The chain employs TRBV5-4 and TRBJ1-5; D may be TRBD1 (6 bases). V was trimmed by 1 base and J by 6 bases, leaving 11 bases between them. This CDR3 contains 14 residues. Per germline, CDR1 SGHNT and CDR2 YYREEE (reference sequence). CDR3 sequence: CASSLRGLAQPQHF. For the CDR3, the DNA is TGTGCCAGCAGCTTGAGGGGGTTGGCTCAGCCCCAGCATTTT.

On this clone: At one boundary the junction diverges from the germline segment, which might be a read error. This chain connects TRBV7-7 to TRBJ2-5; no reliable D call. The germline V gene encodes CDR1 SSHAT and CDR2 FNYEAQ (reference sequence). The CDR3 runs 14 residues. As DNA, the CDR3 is TGTGCTAGCAGCCCAGTGGCAGTCCAAGAGACCCAGTACTTC. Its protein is CASSPVAVQETQYF.

The CDR3 DNA reads TGCGCCAGCACCCCTGGTAGTGGCACTGAAGCTTTCTTT. It codes for CASTPGSGTEAFF. The rearrangement uses TRBV5-1 and TRBJ1-1; no clear D. Germline lookup yields CDR1 SGHRS and CDR2 YFSETQ. This CDR3 region has 13 residues. Trimming pared 6 bases from V and 4 bases from J, leaving 13 bases between.

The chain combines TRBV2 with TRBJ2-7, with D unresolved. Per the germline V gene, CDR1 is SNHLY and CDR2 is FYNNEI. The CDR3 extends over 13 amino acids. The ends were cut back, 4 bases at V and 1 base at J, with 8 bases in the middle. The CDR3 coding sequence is TGTGCCAGCAGTGCGTCCAGATCCTACGAGCAGTACTTC. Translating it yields CASSASRSYEQYF.

The CDR3 loop reads CASSRKGQGVSEAFF. The CDR3 DNA reads TGTGCCAGCAGCCGTAAGGGACAGGGGGTCTCTGAAGCTTTCTTT. V usage is TRBV7-2 and J usage is TRBJ1-1; TRBD1 matches at 11 bases. Germline V gives CDR1 SGHTA, CDR2 FQGNSA. V was clipped by 5 bases and J by 6 bases; unmatched bases: 8. The CDR3 runs 15 residues. Full variable domain (rest looked up from reference TRBV7-2 and TRBJ1-1): GAGVSQSPSNKVTEKGKDVELRCDPISGHTALYWYRQSLGQGLEFLIYFQGNSAPDKSGLPSDRFSAERTGGSVSTLTIQRTQQEDSAVYLCASSRKGQGVSEAFFGQGTRLTVV.

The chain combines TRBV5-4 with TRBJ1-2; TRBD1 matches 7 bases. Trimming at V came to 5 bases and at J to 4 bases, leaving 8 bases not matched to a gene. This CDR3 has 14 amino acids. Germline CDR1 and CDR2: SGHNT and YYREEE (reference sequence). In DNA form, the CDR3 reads TGTGCCAGCAGGTATCCGGGACAGCCCTATGGCTACACCTTC. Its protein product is CASRYPGQPYGYTF.

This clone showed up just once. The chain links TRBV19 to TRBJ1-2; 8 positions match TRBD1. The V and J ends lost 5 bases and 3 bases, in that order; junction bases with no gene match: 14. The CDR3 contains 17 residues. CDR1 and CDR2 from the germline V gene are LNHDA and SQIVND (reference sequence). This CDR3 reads CASSRTTGALWDYGYTF. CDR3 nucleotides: TGTGCCAGTAGTCGGACGACAGGGGCTCTGTGGGACTATGGCTACACCTTC.

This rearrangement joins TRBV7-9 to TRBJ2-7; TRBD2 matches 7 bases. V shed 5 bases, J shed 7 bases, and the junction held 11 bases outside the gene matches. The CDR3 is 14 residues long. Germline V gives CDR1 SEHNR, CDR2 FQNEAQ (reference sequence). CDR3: CASSGWGGVGEQYF. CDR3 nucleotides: TGTGCCAGCAGCGGGTGGGGGGGGGTCGGAGAGCAGTACTTC.